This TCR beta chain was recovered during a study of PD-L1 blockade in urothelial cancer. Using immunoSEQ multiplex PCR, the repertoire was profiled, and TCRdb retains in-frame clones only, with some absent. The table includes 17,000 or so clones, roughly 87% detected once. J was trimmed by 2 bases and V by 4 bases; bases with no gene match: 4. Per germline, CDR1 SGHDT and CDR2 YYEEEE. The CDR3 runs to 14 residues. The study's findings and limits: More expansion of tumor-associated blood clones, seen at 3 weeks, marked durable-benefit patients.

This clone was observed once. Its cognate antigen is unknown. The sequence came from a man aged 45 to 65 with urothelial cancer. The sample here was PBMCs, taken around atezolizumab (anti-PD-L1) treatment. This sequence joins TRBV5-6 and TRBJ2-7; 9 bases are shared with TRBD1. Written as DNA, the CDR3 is TGTGCCAGCAGCAGGACAGGGGCTGCCTACGAGCAGTACTTC. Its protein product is CASSRTGAAYEQYF. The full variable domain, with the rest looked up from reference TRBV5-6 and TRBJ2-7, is DAGVTQSPTHLIKTRGQQVTLRCSPKSGHDTVSWYQQALGQGPQFIFQYYEEEERQRGNFPDRFSGHQFPNYSSELNVNALLLGDSALYLCASSRTGAAYEQYFGPGTRLTVT.